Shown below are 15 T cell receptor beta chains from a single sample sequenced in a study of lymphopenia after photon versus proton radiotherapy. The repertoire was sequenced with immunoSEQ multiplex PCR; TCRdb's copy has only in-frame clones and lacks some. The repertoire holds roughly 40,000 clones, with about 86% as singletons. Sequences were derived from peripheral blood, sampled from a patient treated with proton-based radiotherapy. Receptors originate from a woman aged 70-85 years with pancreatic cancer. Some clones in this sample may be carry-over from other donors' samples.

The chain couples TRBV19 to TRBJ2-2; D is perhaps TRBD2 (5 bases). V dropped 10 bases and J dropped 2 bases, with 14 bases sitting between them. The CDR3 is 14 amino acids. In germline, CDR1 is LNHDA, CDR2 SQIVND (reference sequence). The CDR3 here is CATKILANTGELFF. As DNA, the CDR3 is TGTGCCACGAAAATCCTAGCTAACACCGGGGAGCTGTTTTTT.

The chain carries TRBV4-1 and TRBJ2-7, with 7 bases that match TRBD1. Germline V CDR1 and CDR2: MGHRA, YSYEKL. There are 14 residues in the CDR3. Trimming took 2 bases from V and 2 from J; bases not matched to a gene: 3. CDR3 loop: CASSQPGQTYEQYF. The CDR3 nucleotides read TGCGCCAGCAGCCAACCGGGACAGACCTACGAGCAGTACTTC.

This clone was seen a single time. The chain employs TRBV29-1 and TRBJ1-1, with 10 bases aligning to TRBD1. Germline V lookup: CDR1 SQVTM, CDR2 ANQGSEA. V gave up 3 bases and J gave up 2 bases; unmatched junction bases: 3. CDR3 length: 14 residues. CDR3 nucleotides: TGCAGCGTTGACCAGACAGGGGGCAACACTGAAGCTTTCTTT. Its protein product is CSVDQTGGNTEAFF.

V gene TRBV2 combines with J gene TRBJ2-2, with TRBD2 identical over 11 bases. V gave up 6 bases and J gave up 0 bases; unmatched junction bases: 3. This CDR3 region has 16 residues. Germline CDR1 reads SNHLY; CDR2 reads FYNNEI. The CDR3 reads CASRELAGANTGELFF. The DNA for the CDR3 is TGTGCCAGCAGAGAACTAGCGGGGGCGAACACCGGGGAGCTGTTTTTT.

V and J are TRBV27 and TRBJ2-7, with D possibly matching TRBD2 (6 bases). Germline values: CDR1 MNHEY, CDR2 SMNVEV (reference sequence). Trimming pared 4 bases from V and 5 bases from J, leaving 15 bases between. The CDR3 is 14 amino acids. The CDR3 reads CASSSAGLTHEQYF. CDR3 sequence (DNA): TGTGCCAGCAGTTCAGCGGGCCTCACCCACGAGCAGTACTTC.

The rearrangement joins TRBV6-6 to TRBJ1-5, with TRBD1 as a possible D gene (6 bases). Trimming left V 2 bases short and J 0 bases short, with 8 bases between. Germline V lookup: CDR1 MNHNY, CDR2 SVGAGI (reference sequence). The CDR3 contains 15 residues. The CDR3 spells CASSYEQGSNQPQHF. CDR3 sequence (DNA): TGTGCCAGCAGTTACGAACAGGGTAGCAATCAGCCCCAGCATTTT.

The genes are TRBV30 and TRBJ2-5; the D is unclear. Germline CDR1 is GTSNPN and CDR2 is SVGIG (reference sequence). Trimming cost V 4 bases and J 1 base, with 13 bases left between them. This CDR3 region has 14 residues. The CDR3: CAWTRSPGQETQYF. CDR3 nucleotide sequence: TGTGCCTGGACCCGCTCCCCTGGCCAAGAGACCCAGTACTTC.

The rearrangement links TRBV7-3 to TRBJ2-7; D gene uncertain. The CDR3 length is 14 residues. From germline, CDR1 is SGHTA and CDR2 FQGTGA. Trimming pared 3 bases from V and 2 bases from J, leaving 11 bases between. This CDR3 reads CASSFADRPYEQYF. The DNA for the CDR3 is TGTGCCAGCAGCTTTGCGGACCGCCCCTACGAGCAGTACTTC.

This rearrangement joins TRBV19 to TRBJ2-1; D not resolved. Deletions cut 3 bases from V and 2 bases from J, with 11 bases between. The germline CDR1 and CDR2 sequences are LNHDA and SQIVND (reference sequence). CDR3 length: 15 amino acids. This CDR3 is CASSITTTTYNEQFF. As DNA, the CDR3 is TGTGCCAGTAGTATCACGACCACAACCTACAATGAGCAGTTCTTC.

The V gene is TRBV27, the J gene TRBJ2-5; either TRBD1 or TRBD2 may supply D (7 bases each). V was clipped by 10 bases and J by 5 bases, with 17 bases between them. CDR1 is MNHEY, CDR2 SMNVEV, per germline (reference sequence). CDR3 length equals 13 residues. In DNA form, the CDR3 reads TGTGCCAACTCGACAGGGCGGGAGGAGACCCAGTACTTC. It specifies CANSTGREETQYF.

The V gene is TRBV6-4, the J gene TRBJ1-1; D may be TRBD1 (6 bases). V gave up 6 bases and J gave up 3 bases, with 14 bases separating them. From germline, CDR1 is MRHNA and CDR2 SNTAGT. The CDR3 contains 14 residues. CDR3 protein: CASRAFRGDTEAFF. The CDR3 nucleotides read TGTGCCAGCAGAGCCTTCAGGGGCGACACTGAAGCTTTCTTT.

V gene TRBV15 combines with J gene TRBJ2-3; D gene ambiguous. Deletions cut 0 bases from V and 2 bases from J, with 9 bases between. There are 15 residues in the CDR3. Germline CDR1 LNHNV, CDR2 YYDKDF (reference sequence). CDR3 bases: TGTGCCACCAGCAGAGAGCCGGTCTCCACAGATACGCAGTATTTT. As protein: CATSREPVSTDTQYF.

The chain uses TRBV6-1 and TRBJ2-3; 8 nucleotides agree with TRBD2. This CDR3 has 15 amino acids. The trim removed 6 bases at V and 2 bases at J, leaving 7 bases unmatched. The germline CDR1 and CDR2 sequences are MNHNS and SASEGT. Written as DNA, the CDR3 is TGTGCCAGCAGGAAGCTAGCGGGTATCACAGATACGCAGTATTTT. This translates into CASRKLAGITDTQYF.

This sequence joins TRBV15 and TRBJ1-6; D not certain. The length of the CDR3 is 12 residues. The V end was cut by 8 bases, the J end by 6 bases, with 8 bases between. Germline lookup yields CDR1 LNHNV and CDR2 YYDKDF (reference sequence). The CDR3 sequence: CATARTNSPLHF. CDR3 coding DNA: TGTGCCACCGCGAGGACTAATTCACCCCTCCACTTT.

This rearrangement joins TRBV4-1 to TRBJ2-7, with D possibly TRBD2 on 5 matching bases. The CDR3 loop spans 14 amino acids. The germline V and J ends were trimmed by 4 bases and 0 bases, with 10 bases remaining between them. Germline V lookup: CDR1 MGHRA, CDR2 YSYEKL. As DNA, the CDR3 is TGCGCCAGCAGCCGCGGGCTGAGCTCCTACGAGCAGTACTTC. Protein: CASSRGLSSYEQYF.